This T cell receptor beta chain derives from a study of immune characterization of retroperitoneal liposarcoma (dated by TCRdb to between 2017 and 2020). Libraries were prepared through PCR. The sample was run on a NextSeq 500. TCRdb reworked the public reads: Q25 trimming with fastp, MiXCR clone assembly, productive beta chains retained. Entries that share a CDR3 protein sequence are merged under the most common genes and DNA. This sample comprises roughly 10,000 distinct CDR3 sequences, over 45% of them detected only once. The ten largest clones take up about 10% of the sample. This clonotype was observed a handful of times. Its cognate antigen has yet to be identified. Per-base quality was not reported, and no clone a single base away is much larger than it. The CDR3 runs 15 residues from the cysteine to the phenylalanine. Only the CDR3 region is kept as DNA, spanning 45 bases read in frame from base 1.

The receptor chain draws on TRBV12-3 or TRBV12-4 and TRBJ2-1, and TRBD2 may be the D gene, going by 6 matching bases. The J call may be wrong; the DNA end is better matched by TRBJ2-7. Sequencing used tumor tissue. This clonotype originated in a female donor with retroperitoneal liposarcoma. Here is the DNA: TGTGCCAGCAGTTTAGAGGGCGGGAACTCCTACGAGCAGTACTTC. It specifies CASSLEGGNSYEQYF.